This TCR beta chain emerged from a study of graft-versus-host responses after intestinal transplantation. Study summary: Anti-thymocyte globulin induction preceded 2 to 4 years of tacrolimus and steroid maintenance in all recipients.

Profiling relied on immunoSEQ multiplex PCR, and the TCRdb table lists in-frame clones only, not all of them. Of 15,000 to 20,000 clones listed, over 70% are singletons. The source material was PBMCs, sampled 14 days after transplant. The sequence was obtained from a human patient who received an intestinal transplant, so some T cells may come from the graft donor.

The CDR3 DNA is TGTGCCAGTAGTACTCGCCCAGGGACTAGCTCCTACGAGCAGTACTTC. Its protein product is CASSTRPGTSSYEQYF. The chain carries TRBV19 and TRBJ2-7; 8 bases are shared with TRBD2. V was pared by 4 bases and J by 0 bases, with 8 bases of the junction left unmatched. Per germline, CDR1 LNHDA and CDR2 SQIVND (reference sequence). The CDR3 is made up of 16 amino acids.